This T cell receptor beta chain derives from a study of blood T cell repertoires in COVID-19. About the study: Whether acute or convalescent, the COVID-19 samples came from the United States, Italy and Spain.

CDR3 length equals 13 residues. Germline V gives CDR1 SGHRS, CDR2 YFSETQ. V lost 0 bases and J lost 7, with 5 bases in between. Participant reports of clinical history set cohort assignment. Original processing methods: For nucleated cells, counts were estimated from reference gene primer amplification. TCRdb's copy holds only in-frame clones and misses some; the assay was immunoSEQ multiplex PCR. V and J calls and clone size are copied from that table; D and trimming were computed from the DNA. Seen here are fewer than 500,000 clones, roughly nine tenths observed once, and the top ten hold about 2.1%. This clone was seen just once.

The V and J genes are TRBV5-1 and TRBJ1-6; D unresolved. The source of this sequence is a woman between 18 and 29 years old with acute COVID-19. Sequenced material: PBMCs or T cells enriched from blood (not recorded which). The CDR3 region is CASSLVANSPLHF. CDR3 DNA: TGCGCCAGCAGCTTGGTCGCGAATTCACCCCTCCACTTT.